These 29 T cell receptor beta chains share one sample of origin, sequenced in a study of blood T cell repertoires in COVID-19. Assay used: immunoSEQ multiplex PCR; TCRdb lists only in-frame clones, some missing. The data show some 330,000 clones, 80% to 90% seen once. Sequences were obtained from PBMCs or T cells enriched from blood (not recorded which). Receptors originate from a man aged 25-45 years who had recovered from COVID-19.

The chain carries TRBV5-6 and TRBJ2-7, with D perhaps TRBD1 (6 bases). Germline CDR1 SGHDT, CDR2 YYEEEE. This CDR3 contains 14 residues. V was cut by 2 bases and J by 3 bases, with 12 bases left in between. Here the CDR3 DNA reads TGTGCCAGCAGCTTTTCCAGGGGTAACTACGAGCAGTACTTC. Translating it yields CASSFSRGNYEQYF.

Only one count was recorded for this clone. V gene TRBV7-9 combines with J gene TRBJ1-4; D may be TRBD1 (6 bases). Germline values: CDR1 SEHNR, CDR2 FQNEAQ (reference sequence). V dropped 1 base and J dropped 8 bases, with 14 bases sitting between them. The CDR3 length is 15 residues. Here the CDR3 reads CASSLGQALTEKLFF. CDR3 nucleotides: TGTGCCAGCAGCTTAGGACAGGCCCTTACCGAAAAACTGTTTTTT.

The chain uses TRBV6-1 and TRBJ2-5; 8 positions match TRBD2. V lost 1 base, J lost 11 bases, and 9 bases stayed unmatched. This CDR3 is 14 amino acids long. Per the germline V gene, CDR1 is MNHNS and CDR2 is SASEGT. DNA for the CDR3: TGTGCCAGCAGTGAAGGTCCGGGACTAGTTGCTCAGTACTTC. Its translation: CASSEGPGLVAQYF.

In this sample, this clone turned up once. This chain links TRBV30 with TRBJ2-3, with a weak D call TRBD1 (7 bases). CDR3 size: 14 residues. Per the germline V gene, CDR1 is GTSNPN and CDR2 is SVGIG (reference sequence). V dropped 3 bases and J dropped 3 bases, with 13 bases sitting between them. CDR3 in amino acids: CAWSGQEGTDTQYF. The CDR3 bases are TGTGCCTGGAGCGGACAGGAGGGGACAGATACGCAGTATTTT.

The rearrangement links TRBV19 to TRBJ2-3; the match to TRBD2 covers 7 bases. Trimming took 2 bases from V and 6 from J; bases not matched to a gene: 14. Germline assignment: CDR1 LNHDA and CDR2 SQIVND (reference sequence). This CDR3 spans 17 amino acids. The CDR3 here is CASSIFRPSGFYDTQYF. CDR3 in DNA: TGTGCCAGTAGTATATTTAGGCCTAGCGGTTTTTACGATACGCAGTATTTT.

CDR3 loop: CASSQETRNYGYTF. For the CDR3, the DNA is TGCGCCAGCAGCCAAGAAACGAGGAACTATGGCTACACCTTC. The rearrangement uses TRBV4-1 and TRBJ1-2; unclear D gene. CDR1 MGHRA and CDR2 YSYEKL come from the germline V gene. Deletions cut 0 bases from V and 2 bases from J, with 7 bases between. The CDR3 is 14 residues long.

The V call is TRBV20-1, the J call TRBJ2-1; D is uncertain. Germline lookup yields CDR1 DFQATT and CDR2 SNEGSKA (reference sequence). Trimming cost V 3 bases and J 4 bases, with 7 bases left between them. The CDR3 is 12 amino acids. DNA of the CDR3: TGCAGTGCTAGTGGCCAGTACAATGAGCAGTTCTTC. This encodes CSASGQYNEQFF.

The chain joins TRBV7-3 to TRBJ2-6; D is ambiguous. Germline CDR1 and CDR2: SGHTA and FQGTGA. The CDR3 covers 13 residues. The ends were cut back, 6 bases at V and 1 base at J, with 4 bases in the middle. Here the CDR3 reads CASRLSGANVLTF. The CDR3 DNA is TGTGCCAGCAGACTATCTGGGGCCAACGTCCTGACTTTC.

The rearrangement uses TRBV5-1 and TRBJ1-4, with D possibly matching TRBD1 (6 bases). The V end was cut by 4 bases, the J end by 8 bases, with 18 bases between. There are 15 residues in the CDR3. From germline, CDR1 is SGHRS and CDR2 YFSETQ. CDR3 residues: CASSPNSQGGEKLFF. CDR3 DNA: TGCGCCAGCAGCCCGAATTCACAGGGTGGGGAAAAACTGTTTTTT.

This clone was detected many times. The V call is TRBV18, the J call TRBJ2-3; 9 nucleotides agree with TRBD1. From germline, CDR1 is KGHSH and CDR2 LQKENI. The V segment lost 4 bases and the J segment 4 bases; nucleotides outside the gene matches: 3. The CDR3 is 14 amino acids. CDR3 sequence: CASSRDRVPDTQYF. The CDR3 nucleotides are TGTGCCAGCTCACGGGACAGGGTCCCAGATACGCAGTATTTT. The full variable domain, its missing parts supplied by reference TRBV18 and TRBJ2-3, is NAGVMQNPRHLVRRRGQEARLRCSPMKGHSHVYWYRQLPEEGLKFMVYLQKENIIDESGMPKERFSAEFPKEGPSILRIQQVVRGDSAAYFCASSRDRVPDTQYFGPGTRLTVL.

Here the CDR3 DNA reads TGTGCCAGCTCACCGAGGGCGACTAGCGGTGAAGTCGATACGCAGTATTTT. Translation: CASSPRATSGEVDTQYF. The genes are TRBV18 and TRBJ2-3; 9 bases are shared with TRBD2. J was trimmed by 6 bases and V by 3 bases; bases with no gene match: 13. The germline V gene has CDR1 KGHSH and CDR2 LQKENI. The CDR3 is made up of 17 amino acids.

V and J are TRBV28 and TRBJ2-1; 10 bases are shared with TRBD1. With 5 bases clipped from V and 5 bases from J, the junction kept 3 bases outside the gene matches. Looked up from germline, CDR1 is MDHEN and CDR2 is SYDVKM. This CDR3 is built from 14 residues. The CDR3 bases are TGTGCCAGCAGTGCCGGGACAGGGGACAATGAGCAGTTCTTC. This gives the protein CASSAGTGDNEQFF. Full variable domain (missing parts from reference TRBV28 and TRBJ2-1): DVKVTQSSRYLVKRTGEKVFLECVQDMDHENMFWYRQDPGLGLRLIYFSYDVKMKEKGDIPEGYSVSREKKERFSLILESASTNQTSMYLCASSAGTGDNEQFFGPGTRLTVL.

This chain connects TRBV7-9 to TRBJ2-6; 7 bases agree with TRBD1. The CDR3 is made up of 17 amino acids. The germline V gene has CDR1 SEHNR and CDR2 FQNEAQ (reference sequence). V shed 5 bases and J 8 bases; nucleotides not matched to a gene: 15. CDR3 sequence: CASSVRDRGFRTNVLTF. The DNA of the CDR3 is TGTGCCAGCAGCGTCCGGGACAGAGGATTTAGGACCAACGTCCTGACTTTC.

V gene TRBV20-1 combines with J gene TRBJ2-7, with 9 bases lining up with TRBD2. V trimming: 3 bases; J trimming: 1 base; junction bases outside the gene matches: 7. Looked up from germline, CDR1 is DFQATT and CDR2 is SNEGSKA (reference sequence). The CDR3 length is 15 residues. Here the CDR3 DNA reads TGCAGTGCTAGTTCCGCGGGGGGGCAATCCTACGAGCAGTACTTC. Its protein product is CSASSAGGQSYEQYF.

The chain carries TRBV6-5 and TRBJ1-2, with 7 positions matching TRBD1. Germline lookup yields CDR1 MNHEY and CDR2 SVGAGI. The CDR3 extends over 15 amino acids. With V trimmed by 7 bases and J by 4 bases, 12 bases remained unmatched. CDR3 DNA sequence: TGTGCCAGCACCAACCTCCCTCCAGGGGGCTATGGCTACACCTTC. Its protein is CASTNLPPGGYGYTF.

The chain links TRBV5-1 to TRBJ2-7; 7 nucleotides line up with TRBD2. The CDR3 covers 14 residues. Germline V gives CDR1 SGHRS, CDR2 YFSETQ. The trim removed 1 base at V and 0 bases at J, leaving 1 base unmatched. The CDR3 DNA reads TGCGCCAGCAGCTTGAGCGGGAACTCCTACGAGCAGTACTTC. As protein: CASSLSGNSYEQYF.

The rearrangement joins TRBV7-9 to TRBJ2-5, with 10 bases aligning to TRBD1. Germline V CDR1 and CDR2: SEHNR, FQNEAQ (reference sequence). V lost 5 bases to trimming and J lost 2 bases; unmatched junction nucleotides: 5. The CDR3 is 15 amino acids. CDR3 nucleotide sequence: TGTGCCAGCAGCCTGACAGGGGGCTCGCAAGAGACCCAGTACTTC. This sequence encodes CASSLTGGSQETQYF.

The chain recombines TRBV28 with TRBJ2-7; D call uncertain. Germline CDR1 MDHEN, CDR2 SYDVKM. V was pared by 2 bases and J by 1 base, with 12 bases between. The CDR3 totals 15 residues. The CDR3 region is CASSLSAVPSYEQYF. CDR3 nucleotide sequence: TGTGCCAGCAGTTTAAGCGCAGTTCCATCCTACGAGCAGTACTTC.

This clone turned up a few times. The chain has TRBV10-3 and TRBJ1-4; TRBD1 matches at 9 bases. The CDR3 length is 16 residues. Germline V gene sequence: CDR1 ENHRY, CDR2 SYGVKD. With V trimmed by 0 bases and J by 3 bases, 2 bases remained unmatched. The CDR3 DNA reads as TGTGCCATCAGTGAGTCGGGACAGGGCTCTAATGAAAAACTGTTTTTT. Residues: CAISESGQGSNEKLFF.

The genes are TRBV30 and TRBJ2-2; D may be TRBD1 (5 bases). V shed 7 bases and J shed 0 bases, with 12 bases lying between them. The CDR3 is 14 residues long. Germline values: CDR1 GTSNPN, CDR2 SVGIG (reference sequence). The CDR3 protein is CASTPRANTGELFF. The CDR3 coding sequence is TGTGCCTCCACCCCCAGGGCGAACACCGGGGAGCTGTTTTTT. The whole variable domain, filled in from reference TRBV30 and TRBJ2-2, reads SQTIHQWPATLVQPVGSPLSLECTVEGTSNPNLYWYRQAAGRGLQLLFYSVGIGQISSEVPQNLSASRPQDRQFILSSKKLLLSDSGFYLCASTPRANTGELFFGEGSRLTVL.

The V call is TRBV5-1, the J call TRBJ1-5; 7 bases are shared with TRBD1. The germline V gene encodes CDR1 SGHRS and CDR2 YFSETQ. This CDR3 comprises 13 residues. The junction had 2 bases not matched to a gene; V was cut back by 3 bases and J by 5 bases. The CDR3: CASSWDRDQPQHF. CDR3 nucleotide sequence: TGCGCCAGCAGCTGGGACAGAGATCAGCCCCAGCATTTT.

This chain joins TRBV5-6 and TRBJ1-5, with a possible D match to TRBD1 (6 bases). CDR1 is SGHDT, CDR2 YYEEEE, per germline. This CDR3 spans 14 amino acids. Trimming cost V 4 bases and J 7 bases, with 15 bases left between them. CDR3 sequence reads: CASSPSTGSQPQHF. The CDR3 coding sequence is TGTGCCAGCAGCCCAAGCACAGGGAGCCAGCCCCAGCATTTT.

In DNA form, the CDR3 reads TGTGCCAGCAGCGGCCAGGGGAAGAACACTGAAGCTTTCTTT. This codes for CASSGQGKNTEAFF. The chain joins TRBV7-6 to TRBJ1-1; possible D gene TRBD1, 6 bases. This CDR3 has 14 residues. The germline V and J ends were trimmed by 5 bases and 1 base, with 11 bases remaining between them. Germline CDR1 is SGHVS and CDR2 is FNYEAQ.

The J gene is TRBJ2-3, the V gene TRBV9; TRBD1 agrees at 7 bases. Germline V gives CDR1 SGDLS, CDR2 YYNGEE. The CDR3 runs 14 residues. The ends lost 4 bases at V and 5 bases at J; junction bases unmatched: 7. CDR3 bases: TGTGCCAGCAGCCTCGGGACAGTGGGAGATACGCAGTATTTT. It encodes CASSLGTVGDTQYF.

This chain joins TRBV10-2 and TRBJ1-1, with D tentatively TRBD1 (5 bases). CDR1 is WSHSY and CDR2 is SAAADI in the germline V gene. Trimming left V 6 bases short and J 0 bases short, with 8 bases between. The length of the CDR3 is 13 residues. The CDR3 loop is CASRGRVNTEAFF. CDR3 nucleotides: TGCGCCAGCAGAGGCAGGGTGAACACTGAAGCTTTCTTT.

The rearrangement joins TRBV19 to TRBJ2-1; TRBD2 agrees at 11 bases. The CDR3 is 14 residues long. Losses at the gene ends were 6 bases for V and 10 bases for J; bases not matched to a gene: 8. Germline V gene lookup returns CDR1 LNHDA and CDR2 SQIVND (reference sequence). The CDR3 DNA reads TGTGCCAGTAGGGTAGCGGGGGGGCCTGGAGAGCAGTTCTTC. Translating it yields CASRVAGGPGEQFF.

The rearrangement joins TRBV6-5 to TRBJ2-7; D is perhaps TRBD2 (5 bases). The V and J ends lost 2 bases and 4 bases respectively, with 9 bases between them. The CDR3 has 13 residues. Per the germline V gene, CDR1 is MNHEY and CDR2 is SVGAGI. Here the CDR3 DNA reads TGTGCCAGCAGTTACGCCAGGACTTACGAGCAGTACTTC. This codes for CASSYARTYEQYF.

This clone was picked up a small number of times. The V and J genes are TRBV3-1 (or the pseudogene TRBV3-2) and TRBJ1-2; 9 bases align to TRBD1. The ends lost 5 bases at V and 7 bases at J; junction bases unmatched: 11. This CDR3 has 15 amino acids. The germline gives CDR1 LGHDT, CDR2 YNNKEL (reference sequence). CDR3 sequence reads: CASSATGQGRSGYTF. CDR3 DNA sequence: TGTGCCAGCAGCGCAACGGGACAGGGAAGATCTGGCTACACCTTC.

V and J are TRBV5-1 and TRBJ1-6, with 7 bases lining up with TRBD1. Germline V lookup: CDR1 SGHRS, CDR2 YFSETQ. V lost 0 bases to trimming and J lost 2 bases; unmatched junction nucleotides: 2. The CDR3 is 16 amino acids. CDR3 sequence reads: CASSLDQGAYNSPLHF. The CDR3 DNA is TGCGCCAGCAGCTTGGATCAGGGGGCCTATAATTCACCCCTCCACTTT.